This TCR beta chain was found in a study of blood T cell repertoires in COVID-19. Whole-study context: Collection of acute and convalescent COVID-19 samples took place in the United States, Italy and Spain. The cDNA or gDNA used as material had been derived from T cells, B-cell-depleted T cells, or PBMCs.

Study processing details: Estimation of nucleated cell counts relied on the amplification of reference gene primers. Data came from immunoSEQ multiplex PCR; TCRdb stores just in-frame clones and leaves some out. V and J calls plus clone size are reproduced from that table; the DNA served to infer D and trimming. The table lists 150,000 to 200,000 clones, roughly 82% of them singletons. This clone was picked up a small number of times. The clonotype comes from a woman aged 65 to 85 with acute or convalescent COVID-19. Sequencing input: peripheral blood.

CDR3: CASAGGSYNSPLHF. The CDR3 DNA sequence: TGTGCCAGCGCCGGGGGGTCCTATAATTCACCCCTCCACTTT. The rearrangement uses TRBV27 and TRBJ1-6, with a tentative D call TRBD1 (5 bases). V was cut by 8 bases and J by 1 base, with 9 bases left in between. The CDR3 consists of 14 residues. The germline V gene encodes CDR1 MNHEY and CDR2 SMNVEV (reference sequence).